Below are 21 T cell receptor beta chains sequenced from a single sample in a study of a mutant IDH1 vaccine in newly diagnosed glioma. These receptors' antigens are unknown. Repertoires were generated with immunoSEQ multiplex PCR, while TCRdb's copy carries only in-frame clones and drops some. The repertoire holds some 70,000 clones, with approximately 81% as singletons. The time point: week 35, safety follow-up. Topical imiquimod accompanied each vaccine dose, which consisted of 300 ug of mutant IDH1 20-mer peptide. The sample here was PBMCs, taken from a glioma patient whose treatment included an IDH1 peptide vaccine. These TCRs come from a man aged 18 to 30 with glioma.

The V call is TRBV6-6, the J call TRBJ1-5, with 7 bases identical to TRBD1. CDR1 and CDR2 (germline): MNHNY, SVGAGI (reference sequence). Germline trimming cut 6 bases from V and 0 bases from J; bases unmatched to any gene: 2. This CDR3 comprises 14 residues. CDR3 protein: CASRYRGSNQPQHF. The CDR3 DNA follows: TGTGCCAGCAGGTACAGGGGTAGCAATCAGCCCCAGCATTTT.

V and J are TRBV7-2 and TRBJ1-1; no firm D call. CDR1 is SGHTA, CDR2 FQGNSA, per germline. Trimming cost V 1 base and J 5 bases, with 8 bases left between them. The CDR3 consists of 13 residues. The DNA of the CDR3 is TGTGCCAGCAGCTTAGAGGGCGATACTGAAGCTTTCTTT. It specifies CASSLEGDTEAFF.

This chain joins TRBV30 and TRBJ2-4, with TRBD2 matching 9 bases. CDR3 size: 15 residues. V was clipped by 5 bases and J by 0 bases; unmatched bases: 5. Germline loops: CDR1 GTSNPN, CDR2 SVGIG (reference sequence). CDR3 DNA: TGTGCCTGGGGCGGGGGGGACTTAGCCAAAAACATTCAGTACTTC. It codes for CAWGGGDLAKNIQYF.

This clone was seen only once. The chain combines TRBV7-9 with TRBJ2-3; D gene uncertain. Deletions cut 5 bases from V and 4 bases from J, with 7 bases between. The V gene's germline CDR1 is SEHNR and CDR2 FQNEAQ (reference sequence). The CDR3 is 12 amino acids. The CDR3 reads CASSIRADTQYF. CDR3 in DNA: TGTGCCAGCAGCATTAGGGCAGATACGCAGTATTTT.

The V call is TRBV7-9, the J call TRBJ2-7, with D tentatively TRBD1 (6 bases). The CDR3 is 14 amino acids. The V gene lost 5 bases and the J gene lost 1 base, with 12 bases spanning the gap. Looked up from germline, CDR1 is SEHNR and CDR2 is FQNEAQ (reference sequence). CDR3 protein: CASSLITGSYEQYF. In DNA, the CDR3 is TGTGCCAGCAGCCTGATTACAGGGTCCTACGAGCAGTACTTC. Full variable domain (remainder filled in from reference TRBV7-9 and TRBJ2-7): DTGVSQNPRHKITKRGQNVTFRCDPISEHNRLYWYRQTLGQGPEFLTYFQNEAQLEKSRLLSDRFSAERPKGSFSTLEIQRTEQGDSAMYLCASSLITGSYEQYFGPGTRLTVT.

The chain carries TRBV9 and TRBJ1-3, with unresolved D. This CDR3 is 15 amino acids long. V gave up 3 bases and J gave up 1 base, with 11 bases separating them. The germline V gene has CDR1 SGDLS and CDR2 YYNGEE. The CDR3 spells CASSGLGVSGNTIYF. The DNA of the CDR3 is TGTGCCAGCAGCGGCCTCGGAGTGTCTGGAAACACCATATATTTT.

The chain couples TRBV5-4 to TRBJ2-5; 9 nucleotides align to TRBD1. V shed 3 bases, J shed 7 bases, and the junction held 13 bases outside the gene matches. Germline lookup yields CDR1 SGHNT and CDR2 YYREEE (reference sequence). The CDR3 spans 16 residues. The CDR3 sequence: CASSSRTGTGRRTQYF. The CDR3 nucleotides read TGTGCCAGCAGCTCACGGACAGGGACAGGGAGGAGGACCCAGTACTTC.

The chain uses TRBV4-3 and TRBJ1-5, with D unclear. The CDR3 contains 13 residues. Between the trimmed V and J ends, which lost 4 bases and 9 bases, there was a span of 13 bases. Germline CDR1 LGHNA, CDR2 YSLEER. The CDR3 reads CASSPDIYGPQHF. CDR3 sequence (DNA): TGCGCCAGCAGCCCCGATATCTACGGGCCCCAGCATTTT.

This clone has just a few counts. This chain connects TRBV5-1 to TRBJ1-1, with a tentative D call TRBD1 (5 bases). This CDR3 comprises 15 residues. The ends were cut back, 0 bases at V and 1 base at J, with 10 bases in the middle. The V gene's germline CDR1 is SGHRS and CDR2 YFSETQ. CDR3 region: CASSLGPGANTEAFF. CDR3 coding DNA: TGCGCCAGCAGCTTGGGTCCTGGGGCGAACACTGAAGCTTTCTTT.

The chain recombines TRBV5-8 with TRBJ2-7; a weak D match, TRBD1 (6 bases). Trimming stripped 3 bases from V and 1 base from J, with 8 bases between. Germline V lookup: CDR1 SGHTS, CDR2 YDEGEE. CDR3 length equals 13 residues. CDR3 sequence (DNA): TGTGCCAGCAGCTCCACAGGGTCCTACGAGCAGTACTTC. Residues: CASSSTGSYEQYF.

The chain employs TRBV2 and TRBJ1-2, with 8 bases matching TRBD1. CDR1 is SNHLY and CDR2 is FYNNEI in the germline V gene. CDR3 length equals 13 residues. V lost 6 bases, J lost 5 bases, and 5 bases stayed unmatched. The CDR3 here is CASREDRDYGYTF. In DNA form, the CDR3 reads TGTGCCAGCAGGGAGGACAGGGATTATGGCTACACCTTC.

The V and J genes are TRBV27 and TRBJ2-7; weak D call: TRBD2 (7 bases). This CDR3 is built from 13 residues. The germline V gene has CDR1 MNHEY and CDR2 SMNVEV (reference sequence). Trimming took off 3 bases at V and 3 bases at J, with 9 bases between the two ends. The CDR3 protein is CASSLGGRYEQYF. Written as DNA, the CDR3 is TGTGCCAGCAGTTTGGGGGGGCGCTACGAGCAGTACTTC.

This chain uses TRBV19 with TRBJ1-1, with a possible D match to TRBD1 (6 bases). Between the trimmed V and J ends, which lost 6 bases and 7 bases, there was a span of 18 bases. Germline CDR1 reads LNHDA; CDR2 reads SQIVND (reference sequence). The CDR3 is 14 residues long. CDR3 DNA sequence: TGTGCCAGTAGCGACTTTGACAGGAGAAATGAAGCTTTCTTT. Residues: CASSDFDRRNEAFF.

The rearrangement links TRBV10-3 to TRBJ1-2; no reliable D call. Germline-derived CDR1 and CDR2 are ENHRY and SYGVKD. This CDR3 region has 12 residues. V was pared by 7 bases and J by 8 bases, with 14 bases between. The CDR3, as DNA: TGTGCCATCAAAGCGTCTGGCGGAGGCTACACCTTC. Amino acids: CAIKASGGGYTF.

The chain carries TRBV6-1 and TRBJ2-7; TRBD2 might be the D (5 bases). V lost 2 bases and J lost 6, with 26 bases in between. The CDR3 runs to 18 residues. Germline V lookup: CDR1 MNHNS, CDR2 SASEGT. The CDR3 coding sequence is TGTGCCAGCAGTGAAACCGGGAAGGGTCGGGGTAAGGAGCGCGAGCAGTACTTC. Residues: CASSETGKGRGKEREQYF.

This clone came up a few times. The gene calls are TRBV4-3 and TRBJ1-1; no clear D. The germline V gene has CDR1 LGHNA and CDR2 YSLEER. The CDR3 sequence is 13 residues long. Trimming cost V 1 base and J 4 bases, with 7 bases left between them. The CDR3 DNA follows: TGCGCCAGCAGCCAAGGGGCGTCCACTGAAGCTTTCTTT. This gives the protein CASSQGASTEAFF.

The table lists this clone with a count of one. This chain uses TRBV4-2 with TRBJ2-7; TRBD1 might be the D (6 bases). The CDR3 is made up of 15 amino acids. Per the germline V gene, CDR1 is LGHNA and CDR2 is YNFKEQ. V gave up 5 bases and J gave up 0 bases, with 14 bases separating them. Here the CDR3 DNA reads TGTGCCAGCAGCTCCCTCCTGGACAGCTCCTACGAGCAGTACTTC. Residues: CASSSLLDSSYEQYF.

V is TRBV4-3 and J is TRBJ1-1; no firm D call. Germline V gene data show CDR1 as LGHNA and CDR2 as YSLEER. The ends were cut back, 0 bases at V and 1 base at J, with 12 bases in the middle. The CDR3 has 16 amino acids. The CDR3 sequence is CASSQEPPPGNTEAFF. The CDR3 DNA follows: TGCGCCAGCAGCCAAGAACCCCCACCGGGGAACACTGAAGCTTTCTTT.

This clone has a handful of counts. This chain connects TRBV4-3 to TRBJ2-4; 11 bases line up with TRBD2. J lost 0 bases, V lost 2 bases, and 3 bases had no gene match. The germline V gene encodes CDR1 LGHNA and CDR2 YSLEER. The CDR3 contains 17 residues. The DNA for the CDR3 is TGCGCCAGCAGCCAATTAGCGGGGGGGTTAGCCAAAAACATTCAGTACTTC. It translates to CASSQLAGGLAKNIQYF.

This sequence joins TRBV2 and TRBJ2-4, with TRBD2 matching over 12 bases. The CDR3 is made up of 18 amino acids. The V and J ends lost 4 bases and 0 bases, in that order; junction bases with no gene match: 7. The germline V gene encodes CDR1 SNHLY and CDR2 FYNNEI. The CDR3: CASSGLAGESAAKNIQYF. CDR3 DNA sequence: TGTGCCAGCAGTGGACTAGCGGGGGAATCCGCAGCCAAAAACATTCAGTACTTC.

In its sample, this clone was seen a few times. The J gene is TRBJ1-4, the V gene TRBV5-1; D is undetermined. The CDR3 sequence is 14 residues long. V lost 8 bases and J lost 0, with 11 bases in between. Per the germline V gene, CDR1 is SGHRS and CDR2 is YFSETQ. This CDR3 reads CASSFEATNEKLFF. The CDR3 DNA reads as TGCGCCAGTTCCTTCGAAGCAACTAATGAAAAACTGTTTTTT.